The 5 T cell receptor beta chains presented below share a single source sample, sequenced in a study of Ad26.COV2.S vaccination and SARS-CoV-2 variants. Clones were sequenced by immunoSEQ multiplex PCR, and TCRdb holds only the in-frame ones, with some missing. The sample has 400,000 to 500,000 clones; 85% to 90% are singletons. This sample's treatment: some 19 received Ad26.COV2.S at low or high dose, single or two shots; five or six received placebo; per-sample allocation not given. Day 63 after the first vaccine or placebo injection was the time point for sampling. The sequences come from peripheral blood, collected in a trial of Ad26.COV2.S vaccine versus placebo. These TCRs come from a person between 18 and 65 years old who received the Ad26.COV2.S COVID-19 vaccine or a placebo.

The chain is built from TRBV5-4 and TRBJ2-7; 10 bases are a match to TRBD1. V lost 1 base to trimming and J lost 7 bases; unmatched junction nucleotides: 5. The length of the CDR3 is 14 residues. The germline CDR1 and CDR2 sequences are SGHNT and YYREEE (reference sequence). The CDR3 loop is CASSLWDRGREQYF. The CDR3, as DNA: TGTGCCAGCAGCTTGTGGGACAGGGGCCGTGAGCAGTACTTC.

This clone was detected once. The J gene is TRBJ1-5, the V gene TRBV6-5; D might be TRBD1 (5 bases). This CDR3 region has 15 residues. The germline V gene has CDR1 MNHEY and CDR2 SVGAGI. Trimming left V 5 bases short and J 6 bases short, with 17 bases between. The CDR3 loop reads CASSRDFLTGQPQHF. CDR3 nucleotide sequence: TGTGCCAGCAGTAGGGACTTCCTAACGGGTCAGCCCCAGCATTTT.

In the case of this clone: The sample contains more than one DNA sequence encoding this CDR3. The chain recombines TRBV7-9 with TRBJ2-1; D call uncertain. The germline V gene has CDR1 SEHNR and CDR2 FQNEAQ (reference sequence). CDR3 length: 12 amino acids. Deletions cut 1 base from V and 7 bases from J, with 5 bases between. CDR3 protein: CASSLVGNEQFF. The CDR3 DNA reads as TGTGCCAGCAGCTTAGTGGGAAATGAGCAGTTCTTC.

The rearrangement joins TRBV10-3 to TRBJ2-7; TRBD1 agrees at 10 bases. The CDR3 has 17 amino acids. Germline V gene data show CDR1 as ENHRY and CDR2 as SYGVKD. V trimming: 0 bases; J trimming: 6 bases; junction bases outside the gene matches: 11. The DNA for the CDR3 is TGTGCCATCAGTGAGTCGGGGGCCGGGACAGGGGTGGTCGAGCAGTACTTC. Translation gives CAISESGAGTGVVEQYF.

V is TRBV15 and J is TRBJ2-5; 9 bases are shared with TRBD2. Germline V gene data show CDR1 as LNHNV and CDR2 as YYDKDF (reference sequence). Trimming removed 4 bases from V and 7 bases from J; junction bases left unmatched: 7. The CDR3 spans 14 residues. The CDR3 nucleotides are TGTGCCACCAGCACGGGGACTAGCATTGGGACCCAGTACTTC. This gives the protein CATSTGTSIGTQYF.